A single sample is the source of the 10 T cell receptor beta chains below, sequenced in a study of cytomegalovirus exposure and HLA in healthy donors. Vbeta (60) and Jbeta (13) primers were used in the PCR. Sequencing was performed with immunoSEQ multiplex PCR; in TCRdb, only in-frame clones are kept and a portion is missing. The sample comprises around 180,000 clones, around 81% of which are singletons, and less than 2% rests with the top ten. The sample taken for sequencing was PBMCs. These receptors came from a man aged 18 to 29 in good health and CMV-seronegative.

The J gene is TRBJ1-4, the V gene TRBV21-1. TRBV21-1 is a known pseudogene. This CDR3 is built from 15 residues. CDR3 in amino acids: CASSSAAGTNEKLFF. The DNA of the CDR3 is TGTGCCAGCAGTTCAGCCGCGGGTACTAATGAAAAACTGTTTTTT.

The rearrangement joins TRBV6-4 to TRBJ2-1, with 9 bases that match TRBD2. Germline loops: CDR1 MRHNA, CDR2 SNTAGT. After removal of 2 bases from V and 10 bases from J, the junction contained 12 bases not matched to a gene. The CDR3 runs to 16 residues. CDR3 in amino acids: CASSDGVAGAPREQFF. The CDR3 coding sequence is TGTGCCAGCAGTGACGGGGTAGCGGGGGCCCCGAGGGAGCAGTTCTTC.

V usage is TRBV19 and J usage is TRBJ1-2; D is uncertain. V lost 3 bases and J lost 6, with 14 bases in between. The CDR3 is 14 residues long. From germline, CDR1 is LNHDA and CDR2 SQIVND (reference sequence). Here the CDR3 DNA reads TGTGCCAGTAGTATTTCAGTAGGAGTGGATGGCTACACCTTC. Protein: CASSISVGVDGYTF.

V and J are TRBV18 and TRBJ2-7; TRBD1 agrees at 9 bases. The trim removed 4 bases at V and 6 bases at J, leaving 4 bases unmatched. CDR3 length: 13 residues. The germline CDR1 and CDR2 sequences are KGHSH and LQKENI. CDR3 amino acids: CASSRTGAGEQYF. The DNA of the CDR3 is TGTGCCAGCTCACGGACAGGGGCTGGCGAGCAGTACTTC.

The gene calls are TRBV6-5 and TRBJ1-1; D gene ambiguous. The CDR3 totals 14 residues. The germline CDR1 and CDR2 sequences are MNHEY and SVGAGI. The germline V and J ends were trimmed by 7 bases and 1 base, with 13 bases remaining between them. CDR3: CASNQTKRNTEAFF. DNA for the CDR3: TGTGCCAGCAACCAGACAAAGAGGAACACTGAAGCTTTCTTT.

This clone has more than one count but fewer than ten. DNA for the CDR3: TGCGCCAGCAGCCAAAACTCCGGGGAGACCCAGTACTTC. Amino acids: CASSQNSGETQYF. The rearrangement uses TRBV4-3 and TRBJ2-5; D gene uncertain. V shed 2 bases and J shed 5 bases, with 9 bases lying between them. This CDR3 has 13 residues. Per the germline V gene, CDR1 is LGHNA and CDR2 is YSLEER.

Comment on this clone: The junction departs from germline at one end; a sequencing error may be responsible. This chain joins TRBV7-9 and TRBJ2-2; the match to TRBD1 covers 8 bases. The germline gives CDR1 SEHNR, CDR2 FQNEAQ (reference sequence). The CDR3 is 15 residues long. This chain's CDR3 is CSSSQGAINTGELFF. CDR3 nucleotide sequence: TGTTCCAGCAGCCAGGGGGCCATTAACACCGGGGAGCTGTTTTTT.

This sequence joins TRBV25-1 and TRBJ1-2, with TRBD1 matching over 9 bases. V was pared by 4 bases and J by 3 bases, with 15 bases of the junction left unmatched. Germline assignment: CDR1 MGHDK and CDR2 SYGVNS. This CDR3 is 18 amino acids long. The CDR3: CASSGNPGTGKRYYGYTF. CDR3 coding DNA: TGTGCCAGCAGTGGAAATCCCGGGACAGGGAAAAGGTACTATGGCTACACCTTC.

There are a few counts of this clone. The rearrangement joins TRBV2 to TRBJ1-2; 8 bases match TRBD1. The CDR3 runs to 11 residues. Per the germline V gene, CDR1 is SNHLY and CDR2 is FYNNEI. Trimming removed 10 bases from V and 6 bases from J; junction bases left unmatched: 4. The CDR3 protein is CANRQGNGYTF. CDR3 coding DNA: TGTGCCAACAGACAGGGGAATGGCTACACCTTC. Based on the CDR3 plus reference TRBV2 and TRBJ1-2, the full variable domain is EPEVTQTPSHQVTQMGQEVILRCVPISNHLYFYWYRQILGQKVEFLVSFYNNEISEKSEIFDDQFSVERPDGSNFTLKIRSTKLEDSAMYFCANRQGNGYTFGSGTRLTVV.

The rearrangement joins TRBV27 to TRBJ2-6; no clear D gene. The germline V gene has CDR1 MNHEY and CDR2 SMNVEV (reference sequence). V lost 3 bases and J lost 0, with 9 bases in between. The CDR3 extends over 16 amino acids. CDR3 nucleotide sequence: TGTGCCAGCAGTTTGAGCTATAGCTCTGGGGCCAACGTCCTGACTTTC. It is translated as CASSLSYSSGANVLTF.